These 13 T cell receptor beta chains came from one sample sequenced in a study of blood T cell repertoires in COVID-19. Clones were read by immunoSEQ multiplex PCR, and TCRdb kept only the in-frame ones, dropping some. The sample has 180,000 or so clones, around 80% seen once. The source material was peripheral blood. The source is a woman in her seventies with COVID-19, enrolled during active disease.

This rearrangement joins TRBV7-9 to TRBJ1-2; a possible D gene is TRBD1 (6 bases). V was pared by 5 bases and J by 7 bases, with 23 bases between. The CDR3 runs 16 residues. Germline CDR1 SEHNR, CDR2 FQNEAQ (reference sequence). The CDR3 DNA reads TGTGCCAGCAGCCAAGATTCCGAGACAGGAATGGGTGGCTACACCTTC. Translating gives CASSQDSETGMGGYTF. The full variable domain, with the rest looked up from reference TRBV7-9 and TRBJ1-2, is DTGVSQNPRHKITKRGQNVTFRCDPISEHNRLYWYRQTLGQGPEFLTYFQNEAQLEKSRLLSDRFSAERPKGSFSTLEIQRTEQGDSAMYLCASSQDSETGMGGYTFGSGTRLTVV.

The chain carries TRBV7-9 and TRBJ1-2; D is possibly TRBD1 (6 bases). V dropped 0 bases and J dropped 6 bases, with 23 bases sitting between them. The length of the CDR3 is 18 residues. Germline loops: CDR1 SEHNR, CDR2 FQNEAQ (reference sequence). The CDR3 DNA is TGTGCCAGCAGCTTAGCCACTGGGTCAGGGGTGAGGTTAGATGGCTACACCTTC. It specifies CASSLATGSGVRLDGYTF.

Concerning this clone: At one end the junction does not follow the germline gene, possibly because of a read error. The chain employs TRBV3-1 (or the pseudogene TRBV3-2) and TRBJ2-1; 7 nucleotides agree with TRBD2. Looked up from germline, CDR1 is LGHDT and CDR2 is YNNKEL (reference sequence). CDR3 length equals 13 residues. The CDR3 loop reads CASSPRDYSEQFF. The CDR3 DNA follows: TGTGCCAGCAGCCCCCGGGACTACAGTGAGCAGTTCTTC.

This sequence joins TRBV25-1 and TRBJ1-2; no clear D. The length of the CDR3 is 13 residues. The V and J ends lost 2 bases and 2 bases respectively, with 6 bases between them. From germline, CDR1 is MGHDK and CDR2 SYGVNS. CDR3 coding DNA: TGTGCCAGCAGTGAAGGGGAGAACTATGGCTACACCTTC. Amino acid sequence: CASSEGENYGYTF.

In this sample, this clone turned up once. This chain joins TRBV10-3 and TRBJ1-4; D remains unclear. The CDR3 consists of 14 residues. Germline assignment: CDR1 ENHRY and CDR2 SYGVKD. Trimming pared 5 bases from V and 0 bases from J, leaving 7 bases between. CDR3 sequence: CAISLTATNEKLFF. The DNA of the CDR3 is TGTGCCATCAGTCTAACAGCAACTAATGAAAAACTGTTTTTT.

The V call is TRBV3-1 (or the pseudogene TRBV3-2), the J call TRBJ2-7, with 9 bases lining up with TRBD1. CDR1 and CDR2 (germline): LGHDT, YNNKEL (reference sequence). The CDR3 has 16 amino acids. After removal of 4 bases from V and 2 bases from J, the junction contained 9 bases not matched to a gene. The CDR3: CASSPNRGRRAYEQYV. The DNA of the CDR3 is TGTGCCAGCAGCCCAAACAGGGGGCGTAGAGCCTACGAGCAGTACGTC.

This chain joins TRBV27 and TRBJ1-2; D is possibly TRBD1 (5 bases). Germline assignment: CDR1 MNHEY and CDR2 SMNVEV (reference sequence). CDR3 length: 11 residues. The ends were cut back, 5 bases at V and 8 bases at J, with 9 bases in the middle. CDR3 sequence: CASSGGRGYTF. The CDR3 nucleotides read TGTGCCAGCAGTGGGGGGAGGGGCTACACCTTC.

V and J are TRBV29-1 and TRBJ2-7, with D hard to call. Trimming shortened V by 4 bases and J by 0 bases, and 10 bases separated the two germline ends. The germline gives CDR1 SQVTM, CDR2 ANQGSEA. There are 13 residues in the CDR3. CDR3 sequence: CSVAAERSYEQYF. For the CDR3, the DNA is TGCAGCGTTGCGGCGGAGCGCTCCTACGAGCAGTACTTC.

The chain employs TRBV5-1 and TRBJ1-2; D gene ambiguous. The V and J ends lost 0 bases and 2 bases respectively, with 11 bases between them. Germline values: CDR1 SGHRS, CDR2 YFSETQ. This CDR3 contains 15 residues. The CDR3 sequence is CASSLVLGRNYGYTF. The CDR3 coding sequence is TGCGCCAGCAGCTTGGTACTGGGGAGAAACTATGGCTACACCTTC.

The table lists this clone with a count of one. Germline and junction disagree at one end, which may indicate a read error. CDR3 DNA: TGTGCCAGCAGCCTAGCGGCTAGCGTGTCAGGCGAGCAGTACTTC. Protein: CASSLAASVSGEQYF. The rearrangement joins TRBV7-9 to TRBJ2-7; 7 bases are shared with TRBD2. CDR3 size: 15 residues. Germline V gene lookup returns CDR1 SEHNR and CDR2 FQNEAQ (reference sequence).

The chain has TRBV7-9 and TRBJ1-1, with D possibly TRBD1 on 5 matching bases. The V end was cut by 5 bases, the J end by 1 base, with 14 bases between. The V gene's germline CDR1 is SEHNR and CDR2 FQNEAQ (reference sequence). CDR3 length: 15 amino acids. The CDR3 region has the DNA TGTGCCAGCAGCCCTAGGACAAAGCCGAACACTGAAGCTTTCTTT. Protein: CASSPRTKPNTEAFF.

This chain connects TRBV28 to TRBJ1-1, with 8 bases that match TRBD1. Unmatched junction bases numbered 9, after V lost 5 bases and J lost 1 base. The CDR3 sequence is 16 residues long. The germline CDR1 and CDR2 sequences are MDHEN and SYDVKM. The CDR3 coding sequence is TGTGCCAGCAGTACCCTGACAGGGGCGTCGAACACTGAAGCTTTCTTT. It codes for CASSTLTGASNTEAFF.

V and J are TRBV7-8 and TRBJ1-1, with a tentative D call TRBD1 (6 bases). CDR3 length equals 14 residues. CDR1 is SGHVS and CDR2 is FQNEAQ in the germline V gene. With 5 bases removed from V and 1 base from J, the gap between germline ends came to 11 bases. CDR3 protein: CASSPGQRNTEAFF. CDR3 bases: TGTGCCAGCAGCCCAGGACAGCGGAACACTGAAGCTTTCTTT.